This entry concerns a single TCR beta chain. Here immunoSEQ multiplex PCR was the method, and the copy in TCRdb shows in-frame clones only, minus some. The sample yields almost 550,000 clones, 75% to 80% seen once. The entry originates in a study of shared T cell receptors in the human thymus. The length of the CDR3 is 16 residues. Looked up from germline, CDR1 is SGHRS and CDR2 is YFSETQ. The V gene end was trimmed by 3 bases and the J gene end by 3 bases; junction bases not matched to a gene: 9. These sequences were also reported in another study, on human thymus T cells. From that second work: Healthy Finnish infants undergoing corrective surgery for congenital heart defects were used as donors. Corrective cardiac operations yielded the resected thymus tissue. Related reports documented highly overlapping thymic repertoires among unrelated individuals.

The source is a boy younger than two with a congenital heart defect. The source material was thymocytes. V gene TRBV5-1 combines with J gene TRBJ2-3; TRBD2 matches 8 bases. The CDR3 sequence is CASSWATGGRTDTQYF. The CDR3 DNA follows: TGCGCCAGCAGCTGGGCGACGGGAGGGCGGACAGATACGCAGTATTTT. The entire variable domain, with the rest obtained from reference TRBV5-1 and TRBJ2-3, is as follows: KAGVTQTPRYLIKTRGQQVTLSCSPISGHRSVSWYQQTPGQGLQFLFEYFSETQRNKGNFPGRFSGRQFSNSRSEMNVSTLELGDSALYLCASSWATGGRTDTQYFGPGTRLTVL.